This TCR beta chain was retrieved from a study of cytomegalovirus exposure and HLA in healthy donors. Concerning this clone itself: What it binds is unknown.

This table comes from immunoSEQ multiplex PCR, and its TCRdb copy is limited to in-frame clones, with some not included. The top ten clones hold 3.2% of a sample with 70,000 to 80,000 clones, about 94% of them seen once. General observations from the study: A list of 164 TCR beta chains associated with cytomegalovirus was given. Specificity for CMV antigens was confirmed in vitro for a few of the CMV-associated chains.

The germline V gene encodes CDR1 LNHDA and CDR2 SQIVND (reference sequence). There are 15 residues in the CDR3. The V gene lost 5 bases and the J gene lost 10 bases, with 18 bases spanning the gap. This sequence was found in a woman aged 18 to 35 in good health and CMV-seropositive. The specimen was PBMCs. This sequence joins TRBV19 and TRBJ1-6, with D possibly matching TRBD1 (6 bases). In nucleotides, the CDR3 is TGTGCCAGTAGTGCCCAAACAGGGAGTGGCTCACCCCTCCACTTT. Protein product: CASSAQTGSGSPLHF.